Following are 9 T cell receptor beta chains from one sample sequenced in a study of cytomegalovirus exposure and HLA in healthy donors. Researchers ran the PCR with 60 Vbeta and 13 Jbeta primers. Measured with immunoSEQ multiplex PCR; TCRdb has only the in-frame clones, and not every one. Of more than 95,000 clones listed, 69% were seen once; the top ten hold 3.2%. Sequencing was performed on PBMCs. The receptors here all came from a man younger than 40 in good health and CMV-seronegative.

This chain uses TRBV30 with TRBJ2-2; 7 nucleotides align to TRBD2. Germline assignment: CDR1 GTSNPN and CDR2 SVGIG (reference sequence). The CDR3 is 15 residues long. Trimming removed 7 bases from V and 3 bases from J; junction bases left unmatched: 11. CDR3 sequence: CASTPGTTYTGELFF. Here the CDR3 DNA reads TGTGCCTCCACACCCGGGACTACCTACACCGGGGAGCTGTTTTTT.

The CDR3 is CASSPGQKVAGELFF. CDR3 bases: TGTGCCAGCAGCCCGGGACAGAAAGTTGCCGGGGAGCTGTTTTTT. The chain employs TRBV7-2 and TRBJ2-2; TRBD1 matches 7 bases. The germline V gene has CDR1 SGHTA and CDR2 FQGNSA. The CDR3 length is 15 residues. Germline trimming cut 5 bases from V and 6 bases from J; bases unmatched to any gene: 9.

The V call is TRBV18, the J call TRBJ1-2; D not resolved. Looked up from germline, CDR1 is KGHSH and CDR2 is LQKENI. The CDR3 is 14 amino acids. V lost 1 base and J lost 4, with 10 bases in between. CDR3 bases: TGTGCCAGCTCACCACAGGAGTCTGGCTATGGCTACACCTTC. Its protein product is CASSPQESGYGYTF.

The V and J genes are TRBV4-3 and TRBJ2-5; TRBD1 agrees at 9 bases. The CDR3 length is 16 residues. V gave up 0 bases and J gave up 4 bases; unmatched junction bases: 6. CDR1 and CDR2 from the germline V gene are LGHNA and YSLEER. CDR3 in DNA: TGCGCCAGCAGCCAAGACCCGACAGGGGGGGGAGAGACCCAGTACTTC. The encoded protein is CASSQDPTGGGETQYF.

DNA of the CDR3: TGTGCCAGCAGCCAAGATCTGAGATCACCCAGGGGCGAGCAGTACTTC. Translated, it gives CASSQDLRSPRGEQYF. The chain links TRBV4-2 to TRBJ2-5; perhaps TRBD1 as D (6 bases). The DNA end favors TRBJ2-7, so the J call may be wrong. Germline CDR1 LGHNA, CDR2 YNFKEQ. The CDR3 consists of 16 residues.

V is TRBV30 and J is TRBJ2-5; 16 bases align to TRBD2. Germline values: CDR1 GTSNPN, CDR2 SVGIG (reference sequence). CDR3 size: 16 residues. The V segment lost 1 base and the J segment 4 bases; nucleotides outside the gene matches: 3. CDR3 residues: CAWSGGTSGRGETQYF. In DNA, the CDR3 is TGTGCCTGGAGTGGCGGGACTAGCGGGAGGGGAGAGACCCAGTACTTC.

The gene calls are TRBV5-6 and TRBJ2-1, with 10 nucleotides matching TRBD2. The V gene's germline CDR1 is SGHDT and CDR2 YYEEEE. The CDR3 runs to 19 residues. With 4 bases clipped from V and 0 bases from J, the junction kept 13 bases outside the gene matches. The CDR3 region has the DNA TGTGCCAGCAGCCCAACTAGCGGGACCTTCCTGAGCTCCTACAATGAGCAGTTCTTC. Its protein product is CASSPTSGTFLSSYNEQFF.

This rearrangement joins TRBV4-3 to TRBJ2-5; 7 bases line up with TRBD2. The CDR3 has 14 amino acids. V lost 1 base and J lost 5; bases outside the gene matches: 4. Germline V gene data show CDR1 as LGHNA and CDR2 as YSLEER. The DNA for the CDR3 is TGCGCCAGCAGCCAAGGTGCGGGAGTTGAGACCCAGTACTTC. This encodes CASSQGAGVETQYF.

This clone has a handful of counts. CDR3 nucleotides: TGTGCCACCGGGAGTAGCACAGATACGCAGTATTTT. Its translation is CATGSSTDTQYF. This chain uses TRBV7-8 with TRBJ2-3, with a tentative D call TRBD2 (6 bases). This CDR3 is built from 12 residues. Germline loops: CDR1 SGHVS, CDR2 FQNEAQ. The germline V and J ends were trimmed by 10 bases and 0 bases, with 8 bases remaining between them.